The T cell receptor beta chain under discussion was sequenced for a study of T cells in Graves' hyperthyroidism and ophthalmopathy. Researchers amplified the TCR beta CDR3 regions from RNA transcripts. HTBI primers were used for first-round RT-PCR of the TCR CDR3. One entry per CDR3 protein, called by TCRdb with MiXCR from the multiplex PCR reads. The sample yields about 640,000 distinct CDR3 sequences, less than 25% seen once. This CDR3 is built from 15 residues. Germline V gene lookup returns CDR1 GTSNPN and CDR2 SVGIG (reference sequence). After removal of 0 bases from V and 2 bases from J, the junction contained 5 bases not matched to a gene.

The receptor's source is a man aged 25-40 years with Graves' ophthalmopathy. The rearrangement joins TRBV30 to TRBJ2-3; TRBD1 agrees at 7 bases. Input material: blood. The CDR3 DNA reads as TGTGCCTGGAGTGTATTGACAGGGAACACAGATACGCAGTATTTT. It is translated as CAWSVLTGNTDTQYF.